The 27 T cell receptor beta chains below all came from one sample that was sequenced in a study of cytotoxic CD8 clonotypes in ibrutinib-treated CLL. The protocol was immunoSEQ multiplex PCR, while the TCRdb copy is restricted to in-frame clones and leaves out a portion. The repertoire holds tens of thousands of clones, with roughly 85% as singletons. The sample in question was PBMCs, obtained after 24 months of ibrutinib treatment. Every receptor here comes from a human donor with chronic lymphocytic leukemia.

The chain combines TRBV9 with TRBJ2-1, with 10 bases fitting TRBD2. The CDR3 covers 17 residues. Germline V gives CDR1 SGDLS, CDR2 YYNGEE. The J segment lost 2 bases and the V segment lost 2 bases, leaving 7 bases of the junction unmatched. CDR3 residues: CASSVGLADPTYNEQFF. The CDR3 region has the DNA TGTGCCAGCAGCGTTGGACTAGCGGACCCCACCTACAATGAGCAGTTCTTC.

The chain combines TRBV7-9 with TRBJ2-7, with D unclear. The germline V gene encodes CDR1 SEHNR and CDR2 FQNEAQ (reference sequence). Trimming removed 5 bases at V and 6 bases at J, with 14 bases between. The CDR3 runs 13 residues. DNA of the CDR3: TGTGCCAGCAGCGTAGACCAGCGATCCGAGCAGTACTTC. Protein: CASSVDQRSEQYF.

The chain carries TRBV7-9 and TRBJ1-3; D gene unclear. Germline V lookup: CDR1 SEHNR, CDR2 FQNEAQ (reference sequence). There are 18 residues in the CDR3. The V end was cut by 0 bases, the J end by 0 bases, with 15 bases between. CDR3 DNA: TGTGCCAGCAGCTTAGCGATGAAATGGGGTCCCTCTGGAAACACCATATATTTT. It translates to CASSLAMKWGPSGNTIYF.

The V call is TRBV5-8, the J call TRBJ1-4, with 7 bases matching TRBD1. The CDR3 contains 14 residues. The germline V gene encodes CDR1 SGHTS and CDR2 YDEGEE. V shed 2 bases, J shed 6 bases, and the junction held 4 bases outside the gene matches. As DNA, the CDR3 is TGTGCCAGCAGCTTTGGACAGGCGGATGAAAAACTGTTTTTT. Protein: CASSFGQADEKLFF. The full variable domain, its missing parts supplied by reference TRBV5-8 and TRBJ1-4, is EAGVTQSPTHLIKTRGQQATLRCSPISGHTSVYWYQQALGLGLQFLLWYDEGEERNRGNFPPRFSGRQFPNYSSELNVNALELEDSALYLCASSFGQADEKLFFGSGTQLSVL.

This clone was detected once. In nucleotides, the CDR3 is TGTGCCAGCACATCTACAGGGTTGAACACCGGGGAGCTGTTTTTT. Its protein product is CASTSTGLNTGELFF. The chain recombines TRBV5-4 with TRBJ2-2; D possibly corresponds to TRBD1 (6 bases). The CDR3 consists of 15 residues. The V gene lost 6 bases and the J gene lost 1 base, with 13 bases spanning the gap. Per germline, CDR1 SGHNT and CDR2 YYREEE (reference sequence). The full variable domain, with the rest looked up from reference TRBV5-4 and TRBJ2-2, is ETGVTQSPTHLIKTRGQQVTLRCSSQSGHNTVSWYQQALGQGPQFIFQYYREEENGRGNFPPRFSGLQFPNYSSELNVNALELDDSALYLCASTSTGLNTGELFFGEGSRLTVL.

The chain uses TRBV11-2 and TRBJ1-2; TRBD1 aligns across 7 bases. Trimming removed 5 bases from V and 5 bases from J; junction bases left unmatched: 8. Germline V CDR1 and CDR2: SGHAT, FQNNGV. CDR3 size: 14 residues. The chain's CDR3 is CASSPQGRDYGYTF. In nucleotides, the CDR3 is TGTGCCAGCAGCCCACAGGGGCGAGATTATGGCTACACCTTC.

This chain uses TRBV23-1 with TRBJ2-7; maybe TRBD2 (6 bases). TRBV23-1 is identified as an open reading frame with a role that is uncertain. This CDR3 comprises 14 residues. V was pared by 3 bases and J by 0 bases, with 9 bases between. The CDR3 nucleotides are TGCGCCAGCAGTCAGTTGACTAGCTCCTACGAGCAGTACTTC. Its translation: CASSQLTSSYEQYF.

V and J are TRBV19 and TRBJ1-3; possible D gene TRBD1, 5 bases. CDR1 LNHDA and CDR2 SQIVND come from the germline V gene (reference sequence). V lost 8 bases and J lost 4, with 12 bases in between. The CDR3 sequence is 13 residues long. In nucleotides, the CDR3 is TGTGCCAGTGTCTCCACAGGAGGAAACACCATATATTTT. It specifies CASVSTGGNTIYF.

This chain connects TRBV21-1 to TRBJ1-2; TRBD1, as called in the table, went unchecked against the DNA. TRBV21-1 is given as a pseudogene. The CDR3 contains 13 residues. This CDR3 is CASSKRGNYGYTF. The CDR3 DNA sequence: TGTGCCAGCAGCAAAAGGGGGAACTATGGCTACACCTTC.

The chain uses TRBV11-2 and TRBJ2-5, with D possibly matching TRBD2 (6 bases). This CDR3 comprises 15 residues. Germline CDR1 and CDR2: SGHAT and FQNNGV. The ends were cut back, 7 bases at V and 9 bases at J, with 24 bases in the middle. CDR3 amino acids: CASTGRDSSRRAQYF. CDR3 in DNA: TGTGCCAGCACAGGACGGGACTCCAGTCGACGGGCCCAGTACTTC.

The chain combines TRBV28 with TRBJ1-1, with 7 bases fitting TRBD1. With V trimmed by 6 bases and J by 7 bases, 11 bases remained unmatched. The CDR3 totals 14 residues. Germline assignment: CDR1 MDHEN and CDR2 SYDVKM. CDR3 region: CASSREGARDEAFF. In DNA form, the CDR3 reads TGTGCCAGCAGCCGGGAGGGGGCGAGGGATGAAGCTTTCTTT.

This chain links TRBV2 with TRBJ2-7, with no clear D. Trimming shortened V by 2 bases and J by 0 bases, and 2 bases separated the two germline ends. The CDR3 is 12 residues long. From germline, CDR1 is SNHLY and CDR2 FYNNEI. The CDR3 here is CASSEISYEQYF. CDR3 sequence (DNA): TGTGCCAGCAGTGAAATCTCCTACGAGCAGTACTTC.

This rearrangement joins TRBV5-6 to TRBJ1-1, with 7 bases identical to TRBD1. CDR3 length: 15 residues. V was clipped by 3 bases and J by 1 base; unmatched bases: 6. Germline V gene data show CDR1 as SGHDT and CDR2 as YYEEEE. Written as DNA, the CDR3 is TGTGCCAGCAGCTCTGACAGGGTGAGGAACACTGAAGCTTTCTTT. It encodes CASSSDRVRNTEAFF.

The chain joins TRBV6-5 to TRBJ2-3; D perhaps matches TRBD1 (6 bases). Trimming took off 6 bases at V and 8 bases at J, with 21 bases between the two ends. Per germline, CDR1 MNHEY and CDR2 SVGAGI. The CDR3 extends over 15 amino acids. CDR3 in amino acids: CASRRDRPWWGTQYF. In nucleotides, the CDR3 is TGTGCCAGCAGACGCGACAGGCCCTGGTGGGGTACGCAGTATTTT.

This clone was counted between two and nine times. This chain links TRBV6-1 with TRBJ2-7, with 8 bases aligning to TRBD1. CDR1 MNHNS and CDR2 SASEGT come from the germline V gene. The CDR3 extends over 14 amino acids. J lost 2 bases, V lost 6 bases, and 6 bases had no gene match. Here the CDR3 DNA reads TGTGCCAGCAGACCGACAGGGGCCCCCTACGAGCAGTACTTC. Its protein is CASRPTGAPYEQYF.

V and J are TRBV5-1 and TRBJ2-2; D possibly corresponds to TRBD2 (5 bases). Per the germline V gene, CDR1 is SGHRS and CDR2 is YFSETQ. V shed 2 bases and J shed 4 bases, with 12 bases lying between them. This CDR3 is built from 15 residues. The CDR3 sequence is CASSFAGGSTGELFF. CDR3 nucleotides: TGCGCCAGCAGCTTTGCTGGCGGGTCCACCGGGGAGCTGTTTTTT.

The chain links TRBV6-5 to TRBJ1-6; TRBD1 is a possible D gene (5 bases). CDR1 MNHEY and CDR2 SVGAGI come from the germline V gene. This CDR3 contains 13 residues. The V end lost 6 bases, the J end lost 7 bases, and 10 bases lay between the germline ends. The chain's CDR3 is CASSPDRNSPLHF. CDR3 in DNA: TGTGCCAGCAGCCCCGACAGAAATTCACCCCTCCACTTT.

The rearrangement links TRBV28 to TRBJ2-2; TRBD2 aligns across 7 bases. CDR1 MDHEN and CDR2 SYDVKM come from the germline V gene. CDR3 length: 14 amino acids. V shed 5 bases, J shed 1 base, and the junction held 1 base outside the gene matches. The CDR3 here is CASSASGNTGELFF. Written as DNA, the CDR3 is TGTGCCAGCAGTGCTAGCGGGAACACCGGGGAGCTGTTTTTT.

The chain couples TRBV4-1 to TRBJ2-1; D unclear. Trimming took 1 base from V and 7 from J, leaving 14 bases between them. This CDR3 contains 15 residues. Germline V gene data show CDR1 as MGHRA and CDR2 as YSYEKL. CDR3 bases: TGCGCCAGCAGCCAAGTGTCCCCCGGTAGAAATGAGCAGTTCTTC. Translation gives CASSQVSPGRNEQFF.

The chain employs TRBV5-1 and TRBJ2-3, with 10 bases matching TRBD2. With 3 bases clipped from V and 4 bases from J, the junction kept 8 bases outside the gene matches. This CDR3 is 16 amino acids long. Germline-derived CDR1 and CDR2 are SGHRS and YFSETQ. CDR3 bases: TGCGCCAGCAGCTCCTCTGCAGCGGGAGGGGCAGATACGCAGTATTTT. This sequence encodes CASSSSAAGGADTQYF. Looking up the rest from reference TRBV5-1 and TRBJ2-3 gives the full variable domain: KAGVTQTPRYLIKTRGQQVTLSCSPISGHRSVSWYQQTPGQGLQFLFEYFSETQRNKGNFPGRFSGRQFSNSRSEMNVSTLELGDSALYLCASSSSAAGGADTQYFGPGTRLTVL.

This rearrangement joins TRBV10-1 to TRBJ1-1; the match to TRBD1 covers 8 bases. CDR1 and CDR2 from the germline V gene are WNHNN and SYGVQD (reference sequence). With 6 bases clipped from V and 1 base from J, the junction kept 4 bases outside the gene matches. CDR3 length: 14 amino acids. The CDR3 coding sequence is TGCGCCAGCAGCCTCGACAGGGGGAACACTGAAGCTTTCTTT. Residues: CASSLDRGNTEAFF.

The V call is TRBV6-4, the J call TRBJ1-2; the D is unclear. CDR1 is MRHNA, CDR2 SNTAGT, per germline. V was pared by 7 bases and J by 4 bases, with 16 bases between. CDR3 length equals 14 residues. The CDR3 region has the DNA TGTGCCAGCACCCCCGAGGCTGGGAGCTATGGCTACACCTTC. Translating gives CASTPEAGSYGYTF.

The chain is built from TRBV7-2 and TRBJ2-3, with 7 bases aligning to TRBD1. The CDR3 extends over 17 amino acids. Germline V gives CDR1 SGHTA, CDR2 FQGNSA. V shed 4 bases, J shed 2 bases, and the junction held 12 bases outside the gene matches. Here the CDR3 reads CASSSFPGQAFTDTQYF. The CDR3 region has the DNA TGTGCCAGCAGCTCGTTCCCCGGACAGGCGTTCACAGATACGCAGTATTTT. The variable domain in full, completed from reference TRBV7-2 and TRBJ2-3, reads GAGVSQSPSNKVTEKGKDVELRCDPISGHTALYWYRQSLGQGLEFLIYFQGNSAPDKSGLPSDRFSAERTGGSVSTLTIQRTQQEDSAVYLCASSSFPGQAFTDTQYFGPGTRLTVL.

The rearrangement uses TRBV5-1 and TRBJ2-1; possible D gene TRBD1, 6 bases. V was trimmed by 3 bases and J by 2 bases, leaving 15 bases between them. The CDR3 consists of 16 residues. Germline V gene lookup returns CDR1 SGHRS and CDR2 YFSETQ. DNA for the CDR3: TGCGCCAGCAGCTCCCTCAGTACAGGGACCTACAATGAGCAGTTCTTC. This gives the protein CASSSLSTGTYNEQFF.

The chain has TRBV6-5 and TRBJ1-1; a weak D match, TRBD1 (5 bases). Between the trimmed V and J ends, which lost 2 bases and 4 bases, there was a span of 8 bases. The CDR3 runs to 13 residues. The germline CDR1 and CDR2 sequences are MNHEY and SVGAGI. CDR3 region: CASSYLGGTEAFF. Written as DNA, the CDR3 is TGTGCCAGCAGTTACCTGGGGGGCACTGAAGCTTTCTTT.

The J gene is TRBJ2-3, the V gene TRBV9; 8 bases line up with TRBD2. CDR1 SGDLS and CDR2 YYNGEE come from the germline V gene. With 0 bases clipped from V and 4 bases from J, the junction kept 19 bases outside the gene matches. This CDR3 comprises 20 residues. The CDR3 DNA follows: TGTGCCAGCAGCGTAGCGGGAGGGCCTCGGAGCTTTTTAGGAGCAGATACGCAGTATTTT. This encodes CASSVAGGPRSFLGADTQYF.

V is TRBV4-3 and J is TRBJ2-3; D ambiguous. V lost 0 bases and J lost 6, with 7 bases in between. Germline lookup yields CDR1 LGHNA and CDR2 YSLEER. The CDR3 extends over 13 amino acids. CDR3 in amino acids: CASSQDIRDTQYF. In DNA form, the CDR3 reads TGCGCCAGCAGCCAAGACATAAGGGATACGCAGTATTTT.